Below, one TCR beta chain is given with its context. Its antigen is unknown. Each CDR3 protein gets one entry after TCRdb re-called the 5' RACE reads with MiXCR. Of a few hundred thousand distinct CDR3 sequences listed, about an eighth were seen once; the top ten hold 3.5% to 4.5%. The germline gives CDR1 DFQATT, CDR2 SNEGSKA (reference sequence). V shed 5 bases and J shed 1 base, with 24 bases lying between them. CDR3 length: 17 residues. The data were obtained in a study of identical twins. General study results and limits: Modelling underestimated the level of out-of-frame TCR alpha sharing observed in monozygotic twins.

This same sample was also part of a study on yellow fever vaccine responses in identical twins.

The chain joins TRBV20-1 to TRBJ2-7, with TRBD2 as a possible D gene (6 bases). The sequencing input was memory (CD45RO+) T cells sorted from blood. This receptor was identified in a woman aged 18-29 years in good health. CDR3: CSAPRAGIQDKSYEQYF. Here the CDR3 DNA reads TGCAGTGCTCCCCGCGCGGGGATACAGGACAAATCCTACGAGCAGTACTTC.